The entry below gives a single TCR beta chain sequence along with its context. Its matching antigen is unknown. This record belongs to a study of T cell responses to AZD1222 COVID-19 vaccine. This CDR3 is built from 16 residues. V lost 0 bases, J lost 3 bases, and 14 bases lay in between. Germline V gene data show CDR1 as MNHEY and CDR2 as SVGAGI. Study results and limitations: Seropositivity was recorded at baseline in only a handful of AZD1222 recipients. Across the whole spike, CD4 TCRs peaked at regions 160-218 and 743-854.

This table comes from immunoSEQ multiplex PCR, and its TCRdb copy is limited to in-frame clones, with some not included. The sample gives under 200,000 clones, almost 90% of which show up once; around 6% is in the top ten. The chain joins TRBV6-5 to TRBJ1-2; possibly TRBD1 for D (5 bases). Sample: peripheral blood, taken on day 0 of AZD1222 vaccination. This sequence originates from an adult in good health. The CDR3 spells CASSYSKVGADYGYTF. The CDR3 DNA follows: TGTGCCAGCAGTTACTCGAAGGTCGGGGCCGACTATGGCTACACCTTC.